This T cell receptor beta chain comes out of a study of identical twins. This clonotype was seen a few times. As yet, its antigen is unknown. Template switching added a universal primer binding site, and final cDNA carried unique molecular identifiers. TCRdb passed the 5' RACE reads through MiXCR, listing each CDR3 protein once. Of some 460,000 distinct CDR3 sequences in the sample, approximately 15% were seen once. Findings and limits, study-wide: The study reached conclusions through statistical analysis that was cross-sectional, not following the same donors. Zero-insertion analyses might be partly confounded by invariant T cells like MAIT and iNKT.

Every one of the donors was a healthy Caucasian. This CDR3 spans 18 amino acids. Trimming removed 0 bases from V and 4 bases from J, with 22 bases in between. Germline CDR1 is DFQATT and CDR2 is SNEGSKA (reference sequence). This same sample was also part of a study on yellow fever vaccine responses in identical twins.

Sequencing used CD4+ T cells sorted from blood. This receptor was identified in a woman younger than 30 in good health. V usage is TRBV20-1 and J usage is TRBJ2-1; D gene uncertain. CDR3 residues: CSARDRSSPSVTYNEQFF. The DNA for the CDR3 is TGCAGTGCTAGAGATCGCTCCAGCCCGAGTGTGACTTACAATGAGCAGTTCTTC.